Following are 24 T cell receptor beta chains from one sample sequenced in a study of cytomegalovirus exposure and HLA in healthy donors. The repertoire was sequenced with immunoSEQ multiplex PCR; TCRdb's copy has only in-frame clones and lacks some. This sample carries more than 250,000 clones, more than 80% of them seen once, and the ten largest clones take about 0.8%. The material sequenced was PBMCs. Source of these receptors: a young woman in good health and CMV-seronegative.

This CDR3 reads CASSPGTGGEAFF. Written as DNA, the CDR3 is TGCGCCAGCAGCCCGGGGACAGGGGGTGAAGCTTTCTTT. The J gene is TRBJ1-1, the V gene TRBV5-1; TRBD1 agrees at 11 bases. CDR1 is SGHRS, CDR2 YFSETQ, per germline. V gave up 4 bases and J gave up 7 bases; unmatched junction bases: 3. This CDR3 region has 13 residues.

The chain uses TRBV19 and TRBJ1-1, with D possibly being TRBD1 (5 bases). Trimming removed 1 base from V and 7 bases from J, with 13 bases in between. Germline CDR1 LNHDA, CDR2 SQIVND (reference sequence). The CDR3 runs to 14 residues. The CDR3 nucleotides are TGTGCCAGTAGTATAGCAGATGGGGCAAGTGAAGCTTTCTTT. It codes for CASSIADGASEAFF.

V and J are TRBV2 and TRBJ1-2; D possibly corresponds to TRBD1 (6 bases). Germline values: CDR1 SNHLY, CDR2 FYNNEI. CDR3 size: 15 residues. Between the trimmed V and J ends, which lost 6 bases and 5 bases, there was a span of 19 bases. This CDR3 is CASRSIRGREYGYTF. The CDR3 DNA reads as TGTGCCAGCAGGAGTATCCGGGGGCGGGAGTATGGCTACACCTTC.

This clone was observed once. The chain carries TRBV2 and TRBJ2-1, with TRBD1 matching over 10 bases. There are 15 residues in the CDR3. Losses at the gene ends were 7 bases for V and 6 bases for J; bases not matched to a gene: 9. Germline-derived CDR1 and CDR2 are SNHLY and FYNNEI. CDR3 bases: TGTGCCAGCATCCATGACAGGGGGCTAGGCAATGAGCAGTTCTTC. This encodes CASIHDRGLGNEQFF.

This chain links TRBV2 with TRBJ1-1; D is possibly TRBD1 (5 bases). CDR1 is SNHLY, CDR2 FYNNEI, per germline. This CDR3 has 13 residues. The V end lost 5 bases, the J end lost 1 base, and 8 bases lay between the germline ends. The CDR3 sequence: CASSRGRNTEAFF. In DNA, the CDR3 is TGTGCCAGCAGTCGGGGGAGGAACACTGAAGCTTTCTTT.

The CDR3, as DNA: TGTGCCAGCAGTGAATTGCTAGGCGAGCAGTACTTC. Translation gives CASSELLGEQYF. J is TRBJ2-7 and V is TRBV6-1; D is unclear. Germline assignment: CDR1 MNHNS and CDR2 SASEGT. This CDR3 region has 12 residues. Trimming took 2 bases from V and 6 from J, leaving 8 bases between them.

The CDR3 spells CASSPGFAITGELFF. In DNA, the CDR3 is TGTGCCAGCAGTCCGGGTTTTGCGATCACCGGGGAGCTGTTTTTT. The chain recombines TRBV27 with TRBJ2-2; D uncertain. Trimming left V 5 bases short and J 4 bases short, with 14 bases between. This CDR3 region has 15 residues. Germline-derived CDR1 and CDR2 are MNHEY and SMNVEV (reference sequence).

The V call is TRBV10-3, the J call TRBJ1-2; D may be TRBD1 (6 bases). Trimming took 4 bases from V and 4 from J, leaving 16 bases between them. The CDR3 runs to 15 residues. Germline assignment: CDR1 ENHRY and CDR2 SYGVKD. The CDR3 loop reads CAISVTSGAGYGYTF. CDR3 bases: TGTGCCATCAGTGTTACCTCAGGGGCCGGCTATGGCTACACCTTC.

This clone showed up just once. The chain recombines TRBV9 with TRBJ1-2, with 11 bases identical to TRBD1. The germline gives CDR1 SGDLS, CDR2 YYNGEE. The CDR3 is 15 amino acids. J gave up 4 bases and V 3 bases, and 5 bases lay outside the gene matches. This chain's CDR3 is CASSGGQGASYGYTF. DNA for the CDR3: TGTGCCAGCAGCGGAGGACAGGGGGCGAGCTATGGCTACACCTTC.

The chain uses TRBV10-3 and TRBJ2-2, with D possibly matching TRBD1 (6 bases). The CDR3 is made up of 16 amino acids. Germline lookup yields CDR1 ENHRY and CDR2 SYGVKD. V was cut by 6 bases and J by 6 bases, with 20 bases left in between. The CDR3 spells CAISPSNRAEAGELFF. The CDR3 nucleotides are TGTGCCATCAGCCCGTCGAACAGGGCCGAGGCCGGGGAGCTGTTTTTT.

The chain joins TRBV2 to TRBJ1-5, with 7 bases identical to TRBD1. CDR1 is SNHLY, CDR2 FYNNEI, per germline. V lost 4 bases, J lost 4 bases, and 10 bases stayed unmatched. CDR3 length: 16 residues. Written as DNA, the CDR3 is TGTGCCAGCAGTGCGGGGGCAGGGGGTTATAATCAGCCCCAGCATTTT. It is translated as CASSAGAGGYNQPQHF.

This chain links TRBV18 with TRBJ1-5; D might be TRBD1 (5 bases). CDR3 length: 15 amino acids. Trimming cost V 3 bases and J 4 bases, with 13 bases left between them. From germline, CDR1 is KGHSH and CDR2 LQKENI. CDR3 in amino acids: CASSPSVGGNQPQHF. CDR3 in DNA: TGTGCCAGCTCACCCTCTGTGGGGGGGAATCAGCCCCAGCATTTT.

The CDR3 protein is CASSLGLAGGEQFF. CDR3 in DNA: TGCGCCAGCAGCCTGGGACTAGCGGGAGGTGAGCAGTTCTTC. This chain links TRBV5-1 with TRBJ2-1, with TRBD2 identical over 15 bases. CDR1 is SGHRS, CDR2 YFSETQ, per germline. Trimming at V came to 4 bases and at J to 9 bases, leaving 2 bases not matched to a gene. This CDR3 contains 14 residues.

This chain joins TRBV27 and TRBJ2-2, with 10 bases aligning to TRBD2. This CDR3 has 18 residues. Trimming cost V 5 bases and J 3 bases; bases outside gene matches: 12. CDR1 is MNHEY and CDR2 is SMNVEV in the germline V gene (reference sequence). Written as DNA, the CDR3 is TGTGCCAGCAGTCCCGACCTAGCGGGAGTTATGGACACCGGGGAGCTGTTTTTT. Residues: CASSPDLAGVMDTGELFF.

The chain uses TRBV19 and TRBJ1-1, with TRBD1 matching over 7 bases. V lost 6 bases to trimming and J lost 5 bases; unmatched junction nucleotides: 6. This CDR3 comprises 13 residues. Looked up from germline, CDR1 is LNHDA and CDR2 is SQIVND (reference sequence). CDR3 bases: TGTGCCAGTAGCCCCAGGGGGAGGACTGAAGCTTTCTTT. Translated: CASSPRGRTEAFF.

V and J are TRBV21-1 and TRBJ1-2; no check of the table's D call, TRBD1, against the DNA was made. TRBV21-1 is recorded as a pseudogene. There are 15 residues in the CDR3. CDR3 amino acids: CASSKNGTAHYGYTF. CDR3 sequence (DNA): TGTGCCAGCAGCAAAAACGGGACAGCACACTATGGCTACACCTTC.

The chain combines TRBV10-3 with TRBJ2-3, with a tentative D call TRBD2 (5 bases). The CDR3 totals 19 residues. V was cut by 6 bases and J by 1 base, with 26 bases left in between. Germline V CDR1 and CDR2: ENHRY, SYGVKD. The CDR3: CAIRGMDKDIAKRTDTQYF. The CDR3 DNA follows: TGTGCCATCAGAGGGATGGATAAGGATATAGCGAAGCGCACAGATACGCAGTATTTT.

This clone was counted once. The chain has TRBV28 and TRBJ2-7; 8 positions match TRBD2. Germline-derived CDR1 and CDR2 are MDHEN and SYDVKM. The CDR3 has 15 amino acids. V was clipped by 4 bases and J by 0 bases; unmatched bases: 5. CDR3 region: CASSSSGTSSYEQYF. DNA for the CDR3: TGTGCCAGCAGTTCGAGCGGGACTAGCTCCTACGAGCAGTACTTC.

The J gene is TRBJ2-7, the V gene TRBV2; 14 bases fit TRBD2. This CDR3 spans 16 amino acids. The germline V gene encodes CDR1 SNHLY and CDR2 FYNNEI. V gave up 0 bases and J gave up 7 bases; unmatched junction bases: 5. CDR3 bases: TGTGCCAGCAGTGAAGCGGATAGACTAGCGGGAGGGGAGCAGTACTTC. Translating gives CASSEADRLAGGEQYF.

The J gene is TRBJ2-5, the V gene TRBV11-2, with TRBD2 matching over 10 bases. Germline trimming cut 3 bases from V and 1 base from J; bases unmatched to any gene: 8. CDR3 length: 17 residues. Germline V gene data show CDR1 as SGHAT and CDR2 as FQNNGV. The CDR3 sequence: CASSFGVASGSQETQYF. CDR3 nucleotide sequence: TGTGCCAGCAGCTTCGGGGTGGCTAGCGGGAGCCAAGAGACCCAGTACTTC. The whole variable domain, remainder taken from reference TRBV11-2 and TRBJ2-5, is EAGVAQSPRYKIIEKRQSVAFWCNPISGHATLYWYQQILGQGPKLLIQFQNNGVVDDSQLPKDRFSAERLKGVDSTLKIQPAKLEDSAVYLCASSFGVASGSQETQYFGPGTRLLVL.

V is TRBV6-6 and J is TRBJ1-3; the match to TRBD1 covers 8 bases. CDR1 is MNHNY, CDR2 SVGAGI, per germline (reference sequence). Germline trimming cut 2 bases from V and 0 bases from J; bases unmatched to any gene: 3. The CDR3 covers 16 residues. CDR3 protein: CASSYQGANSGNTIYF. The CDR3 coding sequence is TGTGCCAGCAGTTACCAGGGGGCGAACTCTGGAAACACCATATATTTT.

The J gene is TRBJ2-7, the V gene TRBV7-2; no clear D gene. CDR3 length equals 14 residues. Looked up from germline, CDR1 is SGHTA and CDR2 is FQGNSA. The germline V and J ends were trimmed by 3 bases and 2 bases, with 11 bases remaining between them. The CDR3 bases are TGTGCCAGCAGCTTTGGCCGCTCAACCTACGAGCAGTACTTC. It specifies CASSFGRSTYEQYF.

As concerns this clone: The same CDR3 arises from other DNA sequences in this sample as well. V gene TRBV7-9 combines with J gene TRBJ1-2; D remains ambiguous. V shed 1 base and J shed 8 bases, with 8 bases lying between them. This CDR3 region has 12 residues. Germline V gene data show CDR1 as SEHNR and CDR2 as FQNEAQ (reference sequence). The CDR3 coding sequence is TGTGCCAGCAGCTTAGAGGGAGGAGGCTACACCTTC. It yields the protein CASSLEGGGYTF.

This clone was seen only a few times. The chain is built from TRBV6-5 and TRBJ1-2, with D hard to call. CDR3 length equals 13 residues. The germline V gene has CDR1 MNHEY and CDR2 SVGAGI. Trimming stripped 6 bases from V and 8 bases from J, with 16 bases between. CDR3 in amino acids: CASSPTHREGYTF. In DNA, the CDR3 is TGTGCCAGCAGCCCAACTCACAGAGAAGGCTACACCTTC.